The subject of this entry is one T cell receptor beta chain. This entry comes from a study of blood T cell repertoires in COVID-19. Whole-study context: The samples span acute and convalescent COVID-19 from the United States, Italy and Spain. PBMCs, B-cell-depleted T cells, or T cells were the source of the cDNA or gDNA that made up the material.

Here immunoSEQ multiplex PCR was the method, and the copy in TCRdb shows in-frame clones only, minus some. The table shows 15,000 to 20,000 clones, with about 80% occurring only once. The CDR3 length is 16 residues. Sequencing was carried out using peripheral blood. The source of this sequence is a man older than 75 with acute or convalescent COVID-19. V usage is TRBV1 and J usage is TRBJ2-3; no check of the table's D call, TRBD2, against the DNA was made. TRBV1 is a pseudogene locus. The CDR3 here is CTSSRSGGASTDTQYF. Here the CDR3 DNA reads TGCACCAGCAGCAGAAGCGGGGGGGCCAGCACAGATACGCAGTATTTT.